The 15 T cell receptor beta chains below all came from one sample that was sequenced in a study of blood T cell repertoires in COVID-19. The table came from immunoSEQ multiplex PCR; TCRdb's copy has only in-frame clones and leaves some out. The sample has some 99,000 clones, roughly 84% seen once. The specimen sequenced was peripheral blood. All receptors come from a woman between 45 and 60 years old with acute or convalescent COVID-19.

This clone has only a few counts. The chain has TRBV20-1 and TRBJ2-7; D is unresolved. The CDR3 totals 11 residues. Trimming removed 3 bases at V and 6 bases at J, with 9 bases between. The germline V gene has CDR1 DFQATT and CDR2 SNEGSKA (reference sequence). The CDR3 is CSASPHTEQYF. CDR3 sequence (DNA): TGCAGTGCTAGCCCTCACACCGAGCAGTACTTC.

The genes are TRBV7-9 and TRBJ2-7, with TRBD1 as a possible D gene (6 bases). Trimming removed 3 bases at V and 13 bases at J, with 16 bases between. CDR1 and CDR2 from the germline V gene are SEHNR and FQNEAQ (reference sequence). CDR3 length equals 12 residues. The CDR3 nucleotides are TGTGCCAGCAGCTTCTCCGGGACACCCCCATACTTC. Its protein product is CASSFSGTPPYF.

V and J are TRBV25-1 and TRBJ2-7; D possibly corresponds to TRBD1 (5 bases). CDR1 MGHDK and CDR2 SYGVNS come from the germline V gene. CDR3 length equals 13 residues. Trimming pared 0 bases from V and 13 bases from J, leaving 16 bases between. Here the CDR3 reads CASSEYNEDKYYF. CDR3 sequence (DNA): TGTGCCAGCAGTGAATATAACGAGGACAAATACTACTTC.

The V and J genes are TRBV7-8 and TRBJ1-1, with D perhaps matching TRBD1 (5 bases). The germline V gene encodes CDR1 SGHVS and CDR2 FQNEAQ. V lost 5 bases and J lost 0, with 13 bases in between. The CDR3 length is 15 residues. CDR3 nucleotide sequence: TGTGCCAGCAGCCCAGCGGGGCAGATGAACACTGAAGCTTTCTTT. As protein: CASSPAGQMNTEAFF.

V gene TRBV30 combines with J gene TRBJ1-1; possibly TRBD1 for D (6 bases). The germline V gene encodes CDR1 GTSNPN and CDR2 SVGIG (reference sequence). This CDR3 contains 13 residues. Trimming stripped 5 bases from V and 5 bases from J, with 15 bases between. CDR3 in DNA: TGTGCCTGGGCTCGGGGGGGGCTGACTGAAGCTTTCTTT. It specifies CAWARGGLTEAFF.

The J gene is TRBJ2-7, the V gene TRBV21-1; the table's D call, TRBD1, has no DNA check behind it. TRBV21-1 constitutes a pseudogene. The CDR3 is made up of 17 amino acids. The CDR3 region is CASSKGRQGILSYEQYF. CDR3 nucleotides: TGTGCCAGCAGCAAGGGGCGACAGGGGATCCTCTCCTACGAGCAGTACTTC.

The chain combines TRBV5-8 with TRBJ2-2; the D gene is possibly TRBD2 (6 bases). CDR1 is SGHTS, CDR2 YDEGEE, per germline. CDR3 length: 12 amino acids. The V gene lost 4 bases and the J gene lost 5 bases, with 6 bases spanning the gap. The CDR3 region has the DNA TGTGCCAGCAGCCGGGGGACCGGGGAGCTGTTTTTT. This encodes CASSRGTGELFF. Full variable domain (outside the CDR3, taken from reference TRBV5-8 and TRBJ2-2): EAGVTQSPTHLIKTRGQQATLRCSPISGHTSVYWYQQALGLGLQFLLWYDEGEERNRGNFPPRFSGRQFPNYSSELNVNALELEDSALYLCASSRGTGELFFGEGSRLTVL.

The CDR3 loop reads CASSVGTGGRLNYGYTF. In DNA, the CDR3 is TGCGCCAGCAGCGTTGGGACAGGAGGAAGATTAAACTATGGCTACACCTTC. The chain joins TRBV5-1 to TRBJ1-2; 8 positions match TRBD1. The germline V gene encodes CDR1 SGHRS and CDR2 YFSETQ. The CDR3 length is 17 residues. With 4 bases clipped from V and 2 bases from J, the junction kept 13 bases outside the gene matches. Full variable domain (missing parts from reference TRBV5-1 and TRBJ1-2): KAGVTQTPRYLIKTRGQQVTLSCSPISGHRSVSWYQQTPGQGLQFLFEYFSETQRNKGNFPGRFSGRQFSNSRSEMNVSTLELGDSALYLCASSVGTGGRLNYGYTFGSGTRLTVV.

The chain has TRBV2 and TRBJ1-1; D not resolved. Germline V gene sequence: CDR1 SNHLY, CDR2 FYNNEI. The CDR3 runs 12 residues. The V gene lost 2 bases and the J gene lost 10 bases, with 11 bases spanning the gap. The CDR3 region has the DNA TGTGCCAGCAGTGAACGGGGAGGAACAGCTTTCTTT. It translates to CASSERGGTAFF. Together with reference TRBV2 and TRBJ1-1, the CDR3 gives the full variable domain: EPEVTQTPSHQVTQMGQEVILRCVPISNHLYFYWYRQILGQKVEFLVSFYNNEISEKSEIFDDQFSVERPDGSNFTLKIRSTKLEDSAMYFCASSERGGTAFFGQGTRLTVV.

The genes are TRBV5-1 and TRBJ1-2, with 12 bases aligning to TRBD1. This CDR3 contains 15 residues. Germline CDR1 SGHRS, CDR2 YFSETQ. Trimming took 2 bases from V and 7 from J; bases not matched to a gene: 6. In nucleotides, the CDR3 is TGCGCCAGCAGCTTATCGGGACAGGGGGCTTCTGGCTACACCTTC. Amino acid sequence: CASSLSGQGASGYTF.

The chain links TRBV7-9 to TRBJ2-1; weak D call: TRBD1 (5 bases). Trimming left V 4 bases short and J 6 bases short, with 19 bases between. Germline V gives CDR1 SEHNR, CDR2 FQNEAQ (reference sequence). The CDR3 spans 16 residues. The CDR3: CASSSDHRFKVNEQFF. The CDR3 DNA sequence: TGTGCCAGCAGCTCGGATCACAGGTTCAAGGTCAATGAGCAGTTCTTC.

The CDR3 region has the DNA TGTGCCAGCAGCTTAGGATATCCCGGGGGGGCCGAAAACATTCAGTACTTC. It is translated as CASSLGYPGGAENIQYF. V gene TRBV7-8 combines with J gene TRBJ2-4; 8 nucleotides match TRBD2. The V segment lost 1 base and the J segment 5 bases; nucleotides outside the gene matches: 10. The CDR3 has 17 residues. The germline V gene has CDR1 SGHVS and CDR2 FQNEAQ. Full variable domain (missing parts from reference TRBV7-8 and TRBJ2-4): GAGVSQSPRYKVAKRGQDVALRCDPISGHVSLFWYQQALGQGPEFLTYFQNEAQLDKSGLPSDRFFAERPEGSVSTLKIQRTQQEDSAVYLCASSLGYPGGAENIQYFGAGTRLSVL.

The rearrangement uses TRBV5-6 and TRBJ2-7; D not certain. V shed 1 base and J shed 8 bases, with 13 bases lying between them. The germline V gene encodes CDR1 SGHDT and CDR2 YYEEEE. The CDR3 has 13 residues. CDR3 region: CASSLRLDSKQYF. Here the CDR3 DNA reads TGTGCCAGCAGCTTGAGGCTAGACTCGAAGCAGTACTTC.

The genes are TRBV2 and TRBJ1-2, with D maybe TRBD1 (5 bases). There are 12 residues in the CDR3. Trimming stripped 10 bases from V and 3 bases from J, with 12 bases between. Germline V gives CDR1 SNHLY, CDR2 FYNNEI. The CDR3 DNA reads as TGTGCCACCCGGGGGGGGGACTATGGCTACACCTTC. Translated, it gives CATRGGDYGYTF.

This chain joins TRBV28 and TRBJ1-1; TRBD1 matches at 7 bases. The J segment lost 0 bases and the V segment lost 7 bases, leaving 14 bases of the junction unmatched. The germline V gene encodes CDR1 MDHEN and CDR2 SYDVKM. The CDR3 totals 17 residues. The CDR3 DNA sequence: TGTGCCAGCATAAGGGACAGATTTTCAGTAATGAACACTGAAGCTTTCTTT. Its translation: CASIRDRFSVMNTEAFF. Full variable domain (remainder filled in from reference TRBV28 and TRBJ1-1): DVKVTQSSRYLVKRTGEKVFLECVQDMDHENMFWYRQDPGLGLRLIYFSYDVKMKEKGDIPEGYSVSREKKERFSLILESASTNQTSMYLCASIRDRFSVMNTEAFFGQGTRLTVV.